One TCR beta chain is described in this entry. Antigen specificity is unknown. Repertoires were generated with immunoSEQ multiplex PCR, while TCRdb's copy carries only in-frame clones and drops some. The sample holds about 75,000 clones, 80% to 90% seen once. The data are from a study of T cell responses to AZD1222 COVID-19 vaccine. Germline assignment: CDR1 LGHDT and CDR2 YNNKEL (reference sequence). With 0 bases removed from V and 0 bases from J, the gap between germline ends came to 14 bases. This CDR3 has 17 residues. Study-wide findings and caveats: Repertoire samples came only from after the peak T cell response.

Timing groups of about 4 and about 12 weeks for second doses were pooled. The receptor comes from an adult who received the AZD1222 COVID-19 vaccine. Source: peripheral blood, taken 28 days after the second AZD1222 dose. The V call is TRBV3-1 (or the pseudogene TRBV3-2), the J call TRBJ1-1; TRBD1 is a possible D gene (5 bases). This chain's CDR3 is CASSQDLHPGMNTEAFF. The CDR3 bases are TGTGCCAGCAGCCAAGACCTACACCCAGGGATGAACACTGAAGCTTTCTTT.